The 15 T cell receptor beta chains in this list originate from one sample, sequenced in a study of T cell responses to AZD1222 COVID-19 vaccine. Clones were sequenced by immunoSEQ multiplex PCR, and TCRdb holds only the in-frame ones, with some missing. The sample has approximately 90,000 clones, 89% seen once. This sample comprised peripheral blood, obtained 28 days after the second AZD1222 dose. Every receptor here comes from an adult who received the AZD1222 COVID-19 vaccine.

The genes are TRBV4-1 and TRBJ1-2; a possible D gene is TRBD1 (6 bases). Trimming pared 0 bases from V and 7 bases from J, leaving 18 bases between. The CDR3 has 16 residues. CDR1 MGHRA and CDR2 YSYEKL come from the germline V gene. The CDR3 loop reads CASSQDGAPGVGGYTF. The DNA for the CDR3 is TGCGCCAGCAGCCAAGATGGGGCCCCAGGGGTTGGTGGCTACACCTTC.

This chain joins TRBV28 and TRBJ2-1; 8 positions match TRBD2. Germline assignment: CDR1 MDHEN and CDR2 SYDVKM. Trimming at V came to 5 bases and at J to 8 bases, leaving 11 bases not matched to a gene. The CDR3 consists of 15 residues. DNA of the CDR3: TGTGCCAGCAGTGGTCTTGGACTAGCCTTAGATGAGCAGTTCTTC. This sequence encodes CASSGLGLALDEQFF.

As DNA, the CDR3 is TGCGCCAGCAGCCAACAGGGGAGGGCTGGCTACACCTTC. It specifies CASSQQGRAGYTF. The V gene is TRBV5-1, the J gene TRBJ1-2, with 7 positions matching TRBD1. The CDR3 runs to 13 residues. Unmatched junction bases numbered 7, after V lost 4 bases and J lost 7 bases. Looked up from germline, CDR1 is SGHRS and CDR2 is YFSETQ.

This chain uses TRBV4-1 with TRBJ2-3; TRBD2 aligns across 7 bases. Germline-derived CDR1 and CDR2 are MGHRA and YSYEKL. This CDR3 is built from 17 residues. V was pared by 2 bases and J by 4 bases, with 12 bases of the junction left unmatched. CDR3 nucleotide sequence: TGCGCCAGCAGCCAACTCTTCAGCGGGGCCTCAGCAGATACGCAGTATTTT. Protein product: CASSQLFSGASADTQYF.

The chain has TRBV2 and TRBJ1-4; 11 nucleotides agree with TRBD1. The CDR3 contains 18 residues. V lost 6 bases, J lost 5 bases, and 14 bases stayed unmatched. CDR1 SNHLY and CDR2 FYNNEI come from the germline V gene. The CDR3 reads CASRRGGQGAYPNEKLFF. DNA of the CDR3: TGTGCCAGCAGGAGGGGTGGACAGGGGGCTTACCCGAATGAAAAACTGTTTTTT.

This clone was counted between two and nine times. The chain carries TRBV2 and TRBJ1-2; possible D gene TRBD1, 6 bases. The CDR3 consists of 14 residues. V was shortened by 2 bases and J by 8 bases, with 15 bases between the two germline ends. Germline CDR1 and CDR2: SNHLY and FYNNEI. The chain's CDR3 is CASSEIRGSRGYTF. The DNA of the CDR3 is TGTGCCAGCAGTGAAATTAGGGGGTCAAGAGGCTACACCTTC. Based on the CDR3 plus reference TRBV2 and TRBJ1-2, the full variable domain is EPEVTQTPSHQVTQMGQEVILRCVPISNHLYFYWYRQILGQKVEFLVSFYNNEISEKSEIFDDQFSVERPDGSNFTLKIRSTKLEDSAMYFCASSEIRGSRGYTFGSGTRLTVV.

This chain connects TRBV7-3 to TRBJ1-1; a weak D match, TRBD1 (6 bases). CDR3 length: 15 residues. The V gene lost 5 bases and the J gene lost 4 bases, with 17 bases spanning the gap. Germline-derived CDR1 and CDR2 are SGHTA and FQGTGA. The CDR3 sequence is CASSPRGGQGTEAFF. The DNA for the CDR3 is TGTGCCAGCAGCCCCCGCGGGGGGCAAGGCACTGAAGCTTTCTTT.

The CDR3: CASGSVGWTTYEQYF. DNA of the CDR3: TGTGCCAGTGGGTCGGTGGGGTGGACTACCTACGAGCAGTACTTC. The chain combines TRBV19 with TRBJ2-7; TRBD2 might be the D (6 bases). V lost 8 bases and J 2 bases, leaving 19 bases between the germline ends. The CDR3 sequence is 15 residues long. The germline V gene encodes CDR1 LNHDA and CDR2 SQIVND (reference sequence).

This clone was observed a few times. The chain recombines TRBV4-1 with TRBJ2-1; D call uncertain. The CDR3 has 12 residues. Trimming took 6 bases from V and 2 from J, leaving 5 bases between them. Germline CDR1 is MGHRA and CDR2 is YSYEKL. This chain's CDR3 is CASSGAYNEQFF. The CDR3, as DNA: TGCGCCAGCAGTGGGGCCTACAATGAGCAGTTCTTC.

This chain joins TRBV7-3 and TRBJ2-3; D is unresolved. Trimming left V 1 base short and J 5 bases short, with 7 bases between. This CDR3 is 13 amino acids long. Germline V gene lookup returns CDR1 SGHTA and CDR2 FQGTGA. CDR3 in amino acids: CASSLIPGDTQYF. CDR3 sequence (DNA): TGTGCCAGCAGCTTAATCCCAGGAGATACGCAGTATTTT.

Only one count was recorded for this clone. This chain joins TRBV24-1 and TRBJ2-5; a weak D match, TRBD1 (7 bases). The CDR3 sequence is 13 residues long. With 4 bases removed from V and 5 bases from J, the gap between germline ends came to 10 bases. Germline CDR1 KGHDR, CDR2 SFDVKD. CDR3 protein: CATSEAGGETQYF. The CDR3 bases are TGTGCCACCAGTGAAGCAGGGGGGGAGACCCAGTACTTC.

CDR3 sequence reads: CSVPPSSSSGYTF. CDR3 nucleotides: TGCAGCGTTCCCCCTTCTAGTTCGTCAGGCTACACCTTC. The chain couples TRBV29-1 to TRBJ1-2; D not resolved. The CDR3 contains 13 residues. Germline CDR1 reads SQVTM; CDR2 reads ANQGSEA. The germline V and J ends were trimmed by 5 bases and 8 bases, with 18 bases remaining between them.

The chain links TRBV6-5 to TRBJ2-3; D is ambiguous. CDR1 is MNHEY, CDR2 SVGAGI, per germline. The ends were cut back, 11 bases at V and 0 bases at J, with 15 bases in the middle. The CDR3 covers 14 residues. CDR3 amino acids: CAGSTRASTDTQYF. CDR3 DNA sequence: TGTGCCGGTTCAACACGTGCTAGCACAGATACGCAGTATTTT.

V usage is TRBV3-1 (or the pseudogene TRBV3-2) and J usage is TRBJ1-1; D call uncertain. The CDR3 has 13 residues. The ends were cut back, 1 base at V and 5 bases at J, with 8 bases in the middle. The germline CDR1 and CDR2 sequences are LGHDT and YNNKEL (reference sequence). The CDR3: CASSQGTTTEAFF. CDR3 DNA sequence: TGTGCCAGCAGCCAAGGGACTACTACTGAAGCTTTCTTT.

The V gene is TRBV11-2, the J gene TRBJ1-1, with TRBD1 as a possible D gene (6 bases). Germline V gives CDR1 SGHAT, CDR2 FQNNGV. V was shortened by 5 bases and J by 5 bases, with 18 bases between the two germline ends. There are 15 residues in the CDR3. The CDR3 reads CASSPSRGAGTEAFF. Written as DNA, the CDR3 is TGTGCCAGCAGCCCATCCCGGGGGGCCGGTACTGAAGCTTTCTTT. Drawing the rest from reference TRBV11-2 and TRBJ1-1, the complete variable domain is EAGVAQSPRYKIIEKRQSVAFWCNPISGHATLYWYQQILGQGPKLLIQFQNNGVVDDSQLPKDRFSAERLKGVDSTLKIQPAKLEDSAVYLCASSPSRGAGTEAFFGQGTRLTVV.